Listed below are T cell receptor beta chains from one sample, sequenced in a study of cytomegalovirus exposure and HLA in healthy donors. Assay used: immunoSEQ multiplex PCR; TCRdb lists only in-frame clones, some missing. In the table there are 95,000 to 150,000 clones, around 66% of which are singletons. Input material: PBMCs. Receptors originate from a woman in her 40s in good health and CMV-seropositive. Each CDR3 is given with its conserved first and last residue. Each record gives: V gene, D gene, J gene, clone size, CDR3 DNA, CDR3 protein. The D gene is left open where the match is weak. Size is stated for part of the rows, as once, few or many counts, or as a class when the clone is expanded.

>TRBV13|TRBD1|TRBJ1-1|-
TGTGCCAGCAGCTTATATTGGGGACAGGGCGGTGAAGCTTTCTTT
CASSLYWGQGGEAFF
>TRBV14|-|TRBJ1-3|-
TGTGCCAGCAGCCAAGATCGAAAAGGGGCTGGAAACACCATATATTTT
CASSQDRKGAGNTIYF
>TRBV4-1|-|TRBJ2-1|-
TGCGCCAGCAGCCCCGATAGTAATCCAGGATACAATGAGCAGTTCTTC
CASSPDSNPGYNEQFF
>TRBV5-6|TRBD2|TRBJ2-5|-
TGTGCCAGCAGCCCGGGCCTTATCGGGGGGGGCGGAGAGACCCAGTACTTC
CASSPGLIGGGGETQYF
>TRBV28|-|TRBJ2-7|-
TGTGCCAGCAGTAGTTATCAAAACCGACAGGCCGCCCACTACGAGCAGTACTTC
CASSSYQNRQAAHYEQYF
>TRBV19|-|TRBJ2-7|-
TGTTTTTTCAAGCAGAAGGCGGCATACGAGCAGTACTTC
CFFKQKAAYEQYF
>TRBV4-1|-|TRBJ1-1|-
TGCGCCAGCAGCCTCAGGACTGACGTGAACACTGAAGCTTTCTTT
CASSLRTDVNTEAFF
>TRBV18|-|TRBJ1-2|-
TGTGCCAGCTCACCACTCGGGGATGGCTACACCTTC
CASSPLGDGYTF
>TRBV7-9|TRBD2|TRBJ2-3|-
TGTGCCAGCAGTTTCGGGACTAGCGGCGGAGATACGCAGTATTTT
CASSFGTSGGDTQYF
>TRBV19|-|TRBJ1-2|-
TGTGCCAGTAGCACTTCGATCGGAGGCCCGAGTAACTATGGCTACACCTTC
CASSTSIGGPSNYGYTF
>TRBV7-9|-|TRBJ1-2|-
TGTTCCAGCAGCTTGGGGCACCGGGGCTACACCTTC
CSSSLGHRGYTF
>TRBV6-1|TRBD1|TRBJ2-6|-
TGTGCCAGCAGGGACAGGGATCCCGGGGCCAACGTCCTGACTTTC
CASRDRDPGANVLTF
>TRBV10-3|TRBD2|TRBJ2-7|-
TGTGCCATCAGTGAAGCTAGCGGGGCCTCCTACGAGCAGTACTTC
CAISEASGASYEQYF
>TRBV7-3|-|TRBJ2-1|once
TGTGCCAGCAGCTTACAGGGAGGCGAGCAGTTCTTC
CASSLQGGEQFF
>TRBV18|-|TRBJ1-4|-
TGTGCCAGCTCACCGTCAGGGAATGAAAAACTGTTTTTT
CASSPSGNEKLFF
>TRBV9|-|TRBJ1-1|-
TGTGCCAGCAGCGCTGGTGGTGGGGCCCAGGGCACTGAAGCTTTCTTT
CASSAGGGAQGTEAFF
>TRBV5-1|-|TRBJ1-2|-
TGCGCCAGCAGCTTGGGCGGCGGGAGTGGTGGCTACACCTTC
CASSLGGGSGGYTF
>TRBV6-1|TRBD2|TRBJ2-1|-
TGTGCCAGCAGCAGACTCTCGGGGGGTGGTGAGCAGTTCTTC
CASSRLSGGGEQFF
>TRBV27|-|TRBJ2-7|-
TGTGCCAGCAGTTCACAGCGGTACGAGCAGTACTTC
CASSSQRYEQYF
>TRBV7-9|-|TRBJ1-3|few
TGTGCCAGCAGCCAGTCGCTGAAAAACACCATATATTTT
CASSQSLKNTIYF
>TRBV19|TRBD1|TRBJ2-7|-
TGTGCCAGTAGTCCGGGACAGGCCCCCTACGAGCAGTACTTC
CASSPGQAPYEQYF
>TRBV6-1|-|TRBJ1-4|-
TGTGCCAGCAGCAGGACAGAACGGAATGAAAAACTGTTTTTT
CASSRTERNEKLFF
>TRBV7-9|-|TRBJ2-5|few
TGTGCCAGCAGCTTAGTACAGGGTGGCCAGACCCAGTACTTC
CASSLVQGGQTQYF
>TRBV18|-|TRBJ2-5|-
TGTGCCAGCTCCGCGCCGCAGGGATTAGAGACCCAGTACTTC
CASSAPQGLETQYF
>TRBV6-4|-|TRBJ2-6|-
TGTGCCAGCAGTGACTTAGCGGCAGGCTCTGGGGCCAACGTCCTGACTTTC
CASSDLAAGSGANVLTF
>TRBV21-1|-|TRBJ2-2|-
TGTGCCAGCAGCAAAGAGCGGCCGGACACCGGGGAGCTGTTTTTT
CASSKERPDTGELFF
>TRBV10-3|-|TRBJ1-4|once
TGTGCCATCAGTGAGTCCTCTAATGAAAAACTGTTTTTT
CAISESSNEKLFF
>TRBV10-2|-|TRBJ2-1|-
TGCGCCAGCAGTCAGGGACTTGCCTACAATGAGCAGTTCTTC
CASSQGLAYNEQFF
>TRBV29-1|-|TRBJ1-2|-
TGCAGCGCCGGAGACGGATTCGAGTATGGCTACACCTTC
CSAGDGFEYGYTF
>TRBV2|TRBD1|TRBJ2-7|few
TGTGCCAGCAGCCCTTTTCGGGACAGGGGAGGCCGCGAGCAGTACTTC
CASSPFRDRGGREQYF
>TRBV20-1|-|TRBJ1-4|few
TGCAGTGCTAGGCAGGATGAAAAACTGTTTTTT
CSARQDEKLFF
>TRBV7-6|-|TRBJ2-2|once
TGTGCCAGCAGCTTAGGAGTGCTAGCGTTCACCGGGGAGCTGTTTTTT
CASSLGVLAFTGELFF
>TRBV5-6|-|TRBJ1-2|once
TGTGCCAGCAGCTTGGAACACAGGTTATATGGCTACACCTTC
CASSLEHRLYGYTF
>TRBV18|-|TRBJ2-2|-
TGTGCCAGCTCACCACTCGGGTCGAGCACCGGGGAGCTGTTTTTT
CASSPLGSSTGELFF
>TRBV5-5|-|TRBJ1-1|few
TGTGCCAGCAGCGCGGACACTCAGAACACTGAAGCTTTCTTT
CASSADTQNTEAFF
>TRBV30|-|TRBJ2-7|-
TGTGCCTGGAGTGGCCCCCCCCGGGACGAGCAGTACTTC
CAWSGPPRDEQYF
>TRBV6-5|TRBD1|TRBJ2-7|-
TGTGCCACCAGACAGGGGGCCTGCGAGCAGTACTTC
CATRQGACEQYF
>TRBV5-1|TRBD1|TRBJ1-1|-
TGCGCCAGCACCACCCTGGGTGAGGGGGCTGGAACTGAAGCTTTCTTT
CASTTLGEGAGTEAFF
>TRBV11-2|TRBD2|TRBJ2-7|-
TGTGCCAGCAGCGCGACTAGCGGGGGGGCCCACGAGCAGTACTTC
CASSATSGGAHEQYF
>TRBV5-1|TRBD2|TRBJ2-1|-
TGCGCCAGCAGCCGACTAGCGGAGCTAGATGAGCAGTTCTTC
CASSRLAELDEQFF
>TRBV28|-|TRBJ2-7|-
TGTGCCAGCAAGCGGGACAGGCACATCTACGAGCAGTACTTC
CASKRDRHIYEQYF
>TRBV5-4|TRBD2|TRBJ2-7|-
TGTGCCAGCAGCCCGGAGGCTCGGACTAGTCCCTACGAGCAGTACTTC
CASSPEARTSPYEQYF
>TRBV7-8|-|TRBJ2-1|-
TGTGCCAGCAGCCTCTCCGGGAGTGGGGTTGAGCAGTTCTTC
CASSLSGSGVEQFF
>TRBV19|-|TRBJ1-6|-
TGTGCCAGTAGTATGCAGAATTCACCCCTCCACTTT
CASSMQNSPLHF
>TRBV7-9|-|TRBJ2-7|few
TGTGCCAGCAGCCCGACAGTCGAACCTTACGAGCAGTACTTC
CASSPTVEPYEQYF
>TRBV7-9|-|TRBJ2-7|once
TGTGCCAGCAGCTCCGAGGCGAGCCGCGAGCAGTACTTC
CASSSEASREQYF
>TRBV27|TRBD2|TRBJ2-1|few
TGTGCCAGCAGTTTATCGGGCGGGAGTAATGAGCAGTTCTTC
CASSLSGGSNEQFF
>TRBV9|TRBD1|TRBJ1-2|-
TGTGCCAGCAGCCACGCCGGGACAGGGGGTGGTGGCTACACCTTC
CASSHAGTGGGGYTF
>TRBV27|-|TRBJ1-5|-
TGTGCCAGCAGTCCCCAGTGGGGGCTCAATCAGCCCCAGCATTTT
CASSPQWGLNQPQHF
>TRBV6-1|-|TRBJ2-7|few
TGTGCCAGCAGTGAAGCGCTGGGCACCACCTACGAGCAGTACTTC
CASSEALGTTYEQYF
>TRBV4-2|-|TRBJ1-3|few
TGTGCCAGCAGCCAGGACAGTAGCTCTGGAAACACCATATATTTT
CASSQDSSSGNTIYF
>TRBV10-2|TRBD2|TRBJ2-1|-
TGCGCCAGCAGATCACTAGCGGGGCACTACAATGAGCAGTTCTTC
CASRSLAGHYNEQFF
>TRBV7-3|-|TRBJ2-3|-
TGTGCCAGCAGCTTATATCCAGGGGAAGGCACAGATACGCAGTATTTT
CASSLYPGEGTDTQYF
>TRBV7-6|-|TRBJ1-1|few
TGTGCCAGCAGCTTCCAGGGAGGCAACACTGAAGCTTTCTTT
CASSFQGGNTEAFF
>TRBV6-5|-|TRBJ2-7|-
TGTGCCAGCAGTGGCAACTACGAGCAGTACTTC
CASSGNYEQYF
>TRBV2|-|TRBJ2-2|-
TGTGCCAGCAGTGAATCAGTGATAAACGGGGAGCTGTTTTTT
CASSESVINGELFF
>TRBV2|-|TRBJ1-1|-
TGTGCCAGCAGTGAAGGCGGGTGGGGTACTGAAGCTTTCTTT
CASSEGGWGTEAFF
>TRBV7-8|TRBD1|TRBJ2-7|-
TGTGCCAGCAGCTTAATGCAGGGGGCGGGGGAGCAGTACTTC
CASSLMQGAGEQYF
>TRBV2|TRBD2|TRBJ2-5|few
TGTGCCAGCAGCCATAGCGGGGTCCAAGAGACCCAGTACTTC
CASSHSGVQETQYF
>TRBV2|-|TRBJ1-5|-
TGTGCCAGCAGTGAATATCGGCAGGGTCATCAGCCCCAGCATTTT
CASSEYRQGHQPQHF